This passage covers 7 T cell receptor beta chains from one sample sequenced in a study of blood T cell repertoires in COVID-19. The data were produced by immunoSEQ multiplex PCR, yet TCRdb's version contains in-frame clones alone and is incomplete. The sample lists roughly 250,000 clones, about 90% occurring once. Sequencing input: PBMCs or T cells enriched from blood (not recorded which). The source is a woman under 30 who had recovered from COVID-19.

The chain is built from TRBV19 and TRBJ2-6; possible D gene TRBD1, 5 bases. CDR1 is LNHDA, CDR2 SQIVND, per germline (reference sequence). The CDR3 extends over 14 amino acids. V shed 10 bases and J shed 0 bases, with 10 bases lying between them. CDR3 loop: CATHRSSGANVLTF. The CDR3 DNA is TGTGCCACCCACAGGAGCTCTGGGGCCAACGTCCTGACTTTC. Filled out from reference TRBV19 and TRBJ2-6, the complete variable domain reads DGGITQSPKYLFRKEGQNVTLSCEQNLNHDAMYWYRQDPGQGLRLIYYSQIVNDFQKGDIAEGYSVSREKKESFPLTVTSAQKNPTAFYLCATHRSSGANVLTFGAGSRLTVL.

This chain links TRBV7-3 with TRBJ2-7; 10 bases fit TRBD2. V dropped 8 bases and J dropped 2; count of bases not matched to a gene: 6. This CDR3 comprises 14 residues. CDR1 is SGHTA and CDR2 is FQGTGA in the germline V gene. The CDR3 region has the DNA TGTGCCAGCCAAGAAGCGGGGGGGCCCTACGAGCAGTACTTC. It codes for CASQEAGGPYEQYF.

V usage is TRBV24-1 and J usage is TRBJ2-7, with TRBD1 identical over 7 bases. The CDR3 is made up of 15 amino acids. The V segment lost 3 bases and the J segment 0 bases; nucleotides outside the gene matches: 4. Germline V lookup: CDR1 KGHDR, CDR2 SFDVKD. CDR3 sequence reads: CATSDPGTDSYEQYF. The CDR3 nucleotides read TGTGCCACCAGTGATCCCGGGACAGACTCCTACGAGCAGTACTTC.

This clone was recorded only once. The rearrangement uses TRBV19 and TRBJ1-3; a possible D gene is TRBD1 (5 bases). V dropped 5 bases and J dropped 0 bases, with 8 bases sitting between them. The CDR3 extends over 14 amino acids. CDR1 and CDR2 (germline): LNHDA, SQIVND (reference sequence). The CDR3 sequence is CASSLGHSGNTIYF. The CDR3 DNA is TGTGCCAGTAGTCTGGGGCACTCTGGAAACACCATATATTTT.

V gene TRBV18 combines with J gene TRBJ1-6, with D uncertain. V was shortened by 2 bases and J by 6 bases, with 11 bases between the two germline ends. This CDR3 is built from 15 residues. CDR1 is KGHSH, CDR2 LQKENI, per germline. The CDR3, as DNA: TGTGCCAGCTCACCATTCCCAGAACCTAATTCACCCCTCCACTTT. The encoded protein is CASSPFPEPNSPLHF.

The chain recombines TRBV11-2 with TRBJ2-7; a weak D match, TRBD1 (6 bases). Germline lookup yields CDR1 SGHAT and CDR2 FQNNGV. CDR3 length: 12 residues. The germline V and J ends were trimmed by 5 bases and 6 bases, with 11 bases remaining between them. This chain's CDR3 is CASSLQGIEQYF. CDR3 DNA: TGTGCCAGCAGCCTACAGGGCATCGAGCAGTACTTC. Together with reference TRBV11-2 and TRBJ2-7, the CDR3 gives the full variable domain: EAGVAQSPRYKIIEKRQSVAFWCNPISGHATLYWYQQILGQGPKLLIQFQNNGVVDDSQLPKDRFSAERLKGVDSTLKIQPAKLEDSAVYLCASSLQGIEQYFGPGTRLTVT.

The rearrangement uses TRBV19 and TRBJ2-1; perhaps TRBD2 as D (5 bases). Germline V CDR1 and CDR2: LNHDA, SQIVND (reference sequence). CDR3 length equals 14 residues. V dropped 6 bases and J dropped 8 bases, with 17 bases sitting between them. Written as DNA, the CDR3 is TGTGCCAGTAGCTCGAGCGGCGCTAATTATGAGCAGTTCTTC. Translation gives CASSSSGANYEQFF.